This TCR beta chain was obtained from a study of blood T cells in healthy people across ages. Alongside a J-beta primer mix, a sample-barcoded 5' primer served in a second PCR lasting 7 to 11 cycles. TCRdb passed the 5' RACE reads through MiXCR, listing each CDR3 protein once. The sample has 900,000 to 950,000 distinct CDR3 sequences, roughly 28% seen once. In its sample, this clonotype was seen many times. With V trimmed by 2 bases and J by 6 bases, 9 bases remained unmatched. CDR1 and CDR2 (germline): MGHRA, YSYEKL. This CDR3 is built from 16 residues. These data also featured in a second study, about T cells of mothers and their children.

The rearrangement uses TRBV4-1 and TRBJ2-1; 8 bases line up with TRBD2. This clonotype originated in a woman aged 40 to 50 in good health. The sequenced material came from blood. In nucleotides, the CDR3 is TGCGCCAGCAGCCAAACAAGCGGGGGTGGGACCAATGAGCAGTTCTTC. The encoded protein is CASSQTSGGGTNEQFF.